This T cell receptor beta chain was captured by sequencing in a study of T-cell reconstitution after alpha-beta-depleted transplantation in children. This clonotype was picked up many times. Antigen unknown. CDR3 length equals 13 residues. V shed 2 bases and J shed 7 bases, with 12 bases lying between them. CDR1 and CDR2 from the germline V gene are DFQATT and SNEGSKA (reference sequence). This sample's TCRbeta library carried unique molecular identifier barcodes. TCRdb processed the PCR reads anew with MiXCR; each CDR3 protein has one entry. The sample has roughly 180,000 distinct CDR3 sequences; over 8.5% are singletons. Whole-study findings and limits: Some patients showed high day-60 TCRbeta diversity, which derived from surviving recipient T cells and thymic progenitors. Several hundred graft clones that had expanded were reportedly the source of alpha-beta T cells about two months after transplant. By one year post-transplant, T-cell counts and diversity largely arose from T cells that were newly produced.

The TCR originated in a boy aged 2-15 years with acute myeloid leukemia, due to receive a stem cell transplant. The V and J genes are TRBV20-1 and TRBJ1-5, with a weak D call TRBD1 (6 bases). The specimen was PBMCs, collected before TCRalphabeta/CD19-depleted stem cell transplant. CDR3 residues: CSARNRGGQPQHF. CDR3 nucleotide sequence: TGCAGTGCTAGAAATAGGGGGGGACAGCCCCAGCATTTT.